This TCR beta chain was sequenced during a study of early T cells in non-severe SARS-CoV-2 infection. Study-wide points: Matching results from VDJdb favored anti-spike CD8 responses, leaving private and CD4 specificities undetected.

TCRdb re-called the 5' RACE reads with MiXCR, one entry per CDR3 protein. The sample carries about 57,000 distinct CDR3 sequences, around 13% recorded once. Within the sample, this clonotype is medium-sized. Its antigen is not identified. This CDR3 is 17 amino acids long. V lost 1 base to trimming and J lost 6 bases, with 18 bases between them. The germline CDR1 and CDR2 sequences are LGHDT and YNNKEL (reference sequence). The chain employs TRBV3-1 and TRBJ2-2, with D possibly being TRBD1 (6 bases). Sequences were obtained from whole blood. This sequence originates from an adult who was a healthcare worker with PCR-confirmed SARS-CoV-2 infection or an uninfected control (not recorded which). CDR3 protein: CASSQVQGRQVAGELFF. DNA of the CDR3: TGTGCCAGCAGCCAAGTACAGGGACGACAAGTCGCCGGGGAGCTGTTTTTT.